The 16 T cell receptor beta chains in this list originate from one sample, sequenced in a study of cytomegalovirus exposure and HLA in healthy donors (dated by TCRdb to 2015 to 2018). The library came from the immunoSEQ multiplex PCR assay. For the multiplex PCR, a mixture combining 60 forward primers for TCR Vbeta segments and 13 reverse primers for TCR Jbeta segments was used. The clones in this table, taken by TCRdb from immuneACCESS, are in-frame only. Not every clone is retained; where verified, under half of the shortfall comes from an unresolved V gene, and the cause of the rest is unknown. Within this sample are under 200,000 clones, with 60% to 80% of them counted one time only. The ten largest clones capture 4.9% of the sample. What was sequenced was PBMCs. The receptors derive from a male donor in good health and CMV-seronegative.

This clone was counted once. The rearrangement uses TRBV6-5 and TRBJ2-3; 9 bases line up with TRBD1. Germline CDR1 reads MNHEY; CDR2 reads SVGAGI. V gave up 6 bases and J gave up 1 base; unmatched junction bases: 5. This CDR3 region has 15 residues. The DNA for the CDR3 is TGTGCCAGCAGAACAGGGGGCGCTGGCACAGATACGCAGTATTTT. Translated, it gives CASRTGGAGTDTQYF.

This clone was counted only a few times. The genes are TRBV19 and TRBJ1-3; TRBD1 matches 9 bases. This CDR3 is 22 amino acids long. Germline-derived CDR1 and CDR2 are LNHDA and SQIVND (reference sequence). The ends lost 5 bases at V and 0 bases at J; junction bases unmatched: 23. The CDR3, as DNA: TGTGCCAGTAGTTCTCGGACAGGGGAGGGAAAAATATTGAAGAACTCTGGAAACACCATATATTTT. Translation: CASSSRTGEGKILKNSGNTIYF.

The chain is built from TRBV7-8 and TRBJ2-7; possible D gene TRBD1, 6 bases. The CDR3 runs to 15 residues. Germline V gives CDR1 SGHVS, CDR2 FQNEAQ. Between the trimmed V and J ends, which lost 5 bases and 0 bases, there was a span of 14 bases. DNA for the CDR3: TGTGCCAGCAGCCCCGGACAGCGAAGCTCCTACGAGCAGTACTTC. It is translated as CASSPGQRSSYEQYF.

This chain joins TRBV4-1 and TRBJ2-7; 7 positions agree with TRBD1. Germline trimming cut 2 bases from V and 2 bases from J; bases unmatched to any gene: 6. This CDR3 has 15 amino acids. Germline V gene data show CDR1 as MGHRA and CDR2 as YSYEKL. CDR3 in amino acids: CASSQSRDRAYEQYF. DNA for the CDR3: TGCGCCAGCAGCCAATCCCGGGACAGAGCCTACGAGCAGTACTTC.

The gene calls are TRBV9 and TRBJ2-2; weak D call: TRBD1 (5 bases). CDR1 is SGDLS and CDR2 is YYNGEE in the germline V gene. Trimming took off 4 bases at V and 5 bases at J, with 12 bases between the two ends. This CDR3 is 14 amino acids long. Here the CDR3 DNA reads TGTGCCAGCAGCCCACAGGTCCTGACCGGGGAGCTGTTTTTT. Translation gives CASSPQVLTGELFF.

The V and J genes are TRBV15 and TRBJ1-1; 9 bases map to TRBD1. The V segment lost 3 bases and the J segment 4 bases; nucleotides outside the gene matches: 6. The CDR3 length is 15 residues. The V gene's germline CDR1 is LNHNV and CDR2 YYDKDF (reference sequence). The CDR3 sequence: CATSSHRGLGTEAFF. DNA for the CDR3: TGTGCCACCAGCAGCCACAGGGGGCTCGGCACTGAAGCTTTCTTT.

This clone was seen more than once but under ten times. The chain carries TRBV7-9 and TRBJ2-2, with TRBD1 matching over 10 bases. V gave up 9 bases and J gave up 2 bases; unmatched junction bases: 6. Germline V gene sequence: CDR1 SEHNR, CDR2 FQNEAQ (reference sequence). The CDR3 runs to 15 residues. Here the CDR3 DNA reads TGTGCCAGGGGGGGACAGGGGACAAACACCGGGGAGCTGTTTTTT. Protein: CARGGQGTNTGELFF. Combining the CDR3 with reference TRBV7-9 and TRBJ2-2 gives the whole variable domain DTGVSQNPRHKITKRGQNVTFRCDPISEHNRLYWYRQTLGQGPEFLTYFQNEAQLEKSRLLSDRFSAERPKGSFSTLEIQRTEQGDSAMYLCARGGQGTNTGELFFGEGSRLTVL.

The V call is TRBV7-3, the J call TRBJ1-1, with 7 bases aligning to TRBD1. Germline lookup yields CDR1 SGHTA and CDR2 FQGTGA. The trim removed 0 bases at V and 1 base at J, leaving 2 bases unmatched. The CDR3 covers 15 residues. The chain's CDR3 is CASSLTRGQNTEAFF. The CDR3 region has the DNA TGTGCCAGCAGCTTAACAAGGGGGCAGAACACTGAAGCTTTCTTT.

V usage is TRBV19 and J usage is TRBJ2-6; D call uncertain. CDR1 and CDR2 from the germline V gene are LNHDA and SQIVND (reference sequence). The CDR3 runs to 16 residues. Between the trimmed V and J ends, which lost 4 bases and 2 bases, there was a span of 12 bases. The CDR3 region is CASSKTTVTGANVLTF. CDR3 DNA: TGTGCCAGTAGTAAAACAACAGTGACTGGGGCCAACGTCCTGACTTTC. Drawing the rest from reference TRBV19 and TRBJ2-6, the complete variable domain is DGGITQSPKYLFRKEGQNVTLSCEQNLNHDAMYWYRQDPGQGLRLIYYSQIVNDFQKGDIAEGYSVSREKKESFPLTVTSAQKNPTAFYLCASSKTTVTGANVLTFGAGSRLTVL.

In this sample, this clone turned up a few times. V usage is TRBV7-8 and J usage is TRBJ1-6, with TRBD1 identical over 9 bases. Looked up from germline, CDR1 is SGHVS and CDR2 is FQNEAQ. The CDR3 sequence is 15 residues long. V trimming: 0 bases; J trimming: 9 bases; junction bases outside the gene matches: 3. As DNA, the CDR3 is TGTGCCAGCAGCTTAGCGCGGACAGGGGCTTCACCCCTCCACTTT. Protein: CASSLARTGASPLHF.

The rearrangement links TRBV5-4 to TRBJ2-3; TRBD2 agrees at 9 bases. Germline V gene sequence: CDR1 SGHNT, CDR2 YYREEE (reference sequence). J gave up 3 bases and V 1 base, and 6 bases lay outside the gene matches. The CDR3 runs to 16 residues. This CDR3 is CASSLSAGGPTDTQYF. DNA of the CDR3: TGTGCCAGCAGCTTGTCGGCGGGAGGGCCAACAGATACGCAGTATTTT.

This chain links TRBV6-5 with TRBJ2-7; D may be TRBD2 (6 bases). This CDR3 contains 15 residues. With 2 bases removed from V and 0 bases from J, the gap between germline ends came to 11 bases. Germline assignment: CDR1 MNHEY and CDR2 SVGAGI. The CDR3 DNA is TGTGCCAGCAGTTACGGGTCCGGGAGCTCCTACGAGCAGTACTTC. As protein: CASSYGSGSSYEQYF.

The chain uses TRBV5-1 and TRBJ1-2; 11 positions match TRBD1. After removal of 4 bases from V and 8 bases from J, the junction contained 7 bases not matched to a gene. Germline values: CDR1 SGHRS, CDR2 YFSETQ. This CDR3 comprises 14 residues. CDR3 in DNA: TGCGCCAGCAGCGCAGGACAGGGGGCTTGGGGCTACACCTTC. This translates into CASSAGQGAWGYTF.

This chain's CDR3 is CASSLRDSLAYEQYF. The CDR3 DNA reads as TGTGCCAGCAGCCTCCGGGACAGCCTAGCCTACGAGCAGTACTTC. The V and J genes are TRBV14 and TRBJ2-7; TRBD1 matches 7 bases. V was clipped by 4 bases and J by 2 bases; unmatched bases: 8. The CDR3 runs 15 residues. Germline V gene data show CDR1 as SGHDN and CDR2 as FVKESK.

This chain joins TRBV6-1 and TRBJ2-2; 8 nucleotides agree with TRBD2. CDR3 length: 13 amino acids. Germline lookup yields CDR1 MNHNS and CDR2 SASEGT. V shed 10 bases and J 4 bases; nucleotides not matched to a gene: 5. This CDR3 is CATGSGITGELFF. In DNA, the CDR3 is TGTGCCACTGGTAGCGGGATCACCGGGGAGCTGTTTTTT.

The V and J genes are TRBV6-5 and TRBJ2-5; 9 bases are a match to TRBD2. The DNA end favors TRBJ2-7, so the J call may be wrong. The CDR3 sequence is 15 residues long. Germline-derived CDR1 and CDR2 are MNHEY and SVGAGI. CDR3: CASSYWAGGPDEQYF. CDR3 nucleotide sequence: TGTGCCAGCAGTTACTGGGCGGGAGGGCCGGACGAGCAGTACTTC.